These 9 T cell receptor beta chains share one sample of origin, sequenced in a study of T cell responses to AZD1222 COVID-19 vaccine. This table comes from immunoSEQ multiplex PCR, and its TCRdb copy is limited to in-frame clones, with some not included. The table lists 200,000 or so clones, almost 90% of them singletons. Source: peripheral blood, taken on day 0 of AZD1222 vaccination. The receptors shown here come from an adult in good health.

This sequence joins TRBV9 and TRBJ1-3; the D is unclear. This CDR3 spans 14 amino acids. Germline values: CDR1 SGDLS, CDR2 YYNGEE. V was shortened by 0 bases and J by 4 bases, with 8 bases between the two germline ends. The DNA for the CDR3 is TGTGCCAGCAGCGTAGCCGGTGGGGGAAACACCATATATTTT. This sequence encodes CASSVAGGGNTIYF.

The chain employs TRBV5-1 and TRBJ1-2; perhaps TRBD1 as D (5 bases). Germline assignment: CDR1 SGHRS and CDR2 YFSETQ. V shed 3 bases and J shed 2 bases, with 17 bases lying between them. The CDR3 is 16 amino acids. This CDR3 is CASSWRTGTENYGYTF. The CDR3 DNA sequence: TGCGCCAGCAGCTGGCGAACCGGGACGGAGAACTATGGCTACACCTTC.

This rearrangement joins TRBV13 to TRBJ2-2; no firm D call. The V gene's germline CDR1 is PRHDT and CDR2 FYEKMQ (reference sequence). Trimming removed 5 bases from V and 0 bases from J, with 13 bases in between. CDR3 length: 16 residues. The chain's CDR3 is CASSLVEISNTGELFF. CDR3 nucleotides: TGTGCCAGCAGCCTAGTGGAGATCTCGAACACCGGGGAGCTGTTTTTT.

This clone was found a few times. The chain has TRBV6-5 and TRBJ2-7; D might be TRBD2 (7 bases). Germline V gene data show CDR1 as MNHEY and CDR2 as SVGAGI. With 7 bases removed from V and 2 bases from J, the gap between germline ends came to 15 bases. CDR3 length: 14 amino acids. The CDR3 DNA reads TGTGCCAGCACTACTGGGGGGGGCACCTACGAGCAGTACTTC. Its translation is CASTTGGGTYEQYF.

This clone was seen a handful of times. The CDR3 nucleotides read TGTGCCACCCGAGAGTCGAACACCGGGGAGCTGTTTTTT. Protein product: CATRESNTGELFF. This sequence joins TRBV24-1 and TRBJ2-2; D unresolved. The CDR3 totals 13 residues. Trimming removed 9 bases at V and 0 bases at J, with 7 bases between. Germline V gene sequence: CDR1 KGHDR, CDR2 SFDVKD.

The CDR3 DNA reads as TGTGCCATACCCGGGGGAGGAAACGAGCAGTACTTC. It encodes CAIPGGGNEQYF. The V gene is TRBV7-9, the J gene TRBJ2-7; D may be TRBD2 (6 bases). There are 12 residues in the CDR3. Per germline, CDR1 SEHNR and CDR2 FQNEAQ (reference sequence). V was trimmed by 10 bases and J by 5 bases, leaving 15 bases between them. Drawing the rest from reference TRBV7-9 and TRBJ2-7, the complete variable domain is DTGVSQNPRHKITKRGQNVTFRCDPISEHNRLYWYRQTLGQGPEFLTYFQNEAQLEKSRLLSDRFSAERPKGSFSTLEIQRTEQGDSAMYLCAIPGGGNEQYFGPGTRLTVT.

This clone was seen a single time. This rearrangement joins TRBV27 to TRBJ1-1; D gene ambiguous. The CDR3 consists of 13 residues. CDR1 is MNHEY and CDR2 is SMNVEV in the germline V gene (reference sequence). Trimming took off 5 bases at V and 5 bases at J, with 12 bases between the two ends. In DNA form, the CDR3 reads TGTGCCAGCAGTCGGCCCCCTGGGACTGAAGCTTTCTTT. It yields the protein CASSRPPGTEAFF.

The V call is TRBV7-6, the J call TRBJ1-5; D is unresolved. The CDR3 has 18 amino acids. Germline V gene lookup returns CDR1 SGHVS and CDR2 FNYEAQ. Trimming removed 1 base from V and 3 bases from J, with 19 bases in between. CDR3 loop: CASSLEVRGGPTNQPQHF. The CDR3 DNA sequence: TGTGCCAGCAGCTTAGAGGTCCGGGGAGGACCGACCAATCAGCCCCAGCATTTT.

V usage is TRBV28 and J usage is TRBJ2-5; maybe TRBD1 (6 bases). The CDR3 loop spans 13 amino acids. CDR1 MDHEN and CDR2 SYDVKM come from the germline V gene. Trimming cost V 2 bases and J 5 bases, with 9 bases left between them. In DNA, the CDR3 is TGTGCCAGCAGTTTAAACAGGGTGGAGACCCAGTACTTC. Translated: CASSLNRVETQYF.